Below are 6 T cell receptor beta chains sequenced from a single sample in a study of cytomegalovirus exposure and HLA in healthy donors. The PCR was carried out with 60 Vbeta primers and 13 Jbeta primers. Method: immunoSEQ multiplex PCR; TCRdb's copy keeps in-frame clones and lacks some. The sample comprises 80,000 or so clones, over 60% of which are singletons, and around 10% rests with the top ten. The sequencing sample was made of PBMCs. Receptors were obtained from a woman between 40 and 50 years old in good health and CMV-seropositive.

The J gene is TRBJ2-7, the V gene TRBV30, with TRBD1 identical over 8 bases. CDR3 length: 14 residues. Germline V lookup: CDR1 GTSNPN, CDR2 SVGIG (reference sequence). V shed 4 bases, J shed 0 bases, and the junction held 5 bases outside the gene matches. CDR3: CAWTRTGNSYEQYF. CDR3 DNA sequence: TGTGCCTGGACCCGGACAGGGAACTCCTACGAGCAGTACTTC.

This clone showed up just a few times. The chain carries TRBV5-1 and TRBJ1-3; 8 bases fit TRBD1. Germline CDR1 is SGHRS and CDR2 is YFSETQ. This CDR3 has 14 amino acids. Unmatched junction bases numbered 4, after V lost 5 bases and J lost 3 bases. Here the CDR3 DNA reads TGCGCCAGCAGTTTACAGGGGGATGGAAACACCATATATTTT. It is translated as CASSLQGDGNTIYF.

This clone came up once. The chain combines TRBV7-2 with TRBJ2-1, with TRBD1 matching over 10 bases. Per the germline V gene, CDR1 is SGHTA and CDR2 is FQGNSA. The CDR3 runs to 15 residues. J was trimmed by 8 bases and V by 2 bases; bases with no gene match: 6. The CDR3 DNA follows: TGTGCCAGCAGCTTAAGCGGGACAGGGGTCCATGAGCAGTTCTTC. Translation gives CASSLSGTGVHEQFF.

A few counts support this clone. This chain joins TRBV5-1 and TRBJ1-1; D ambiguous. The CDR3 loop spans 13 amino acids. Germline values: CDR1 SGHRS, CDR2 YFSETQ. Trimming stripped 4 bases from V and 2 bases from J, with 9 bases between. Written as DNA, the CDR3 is TGCGCCAGCAGCCCGACTCGAAACACTGAAGCTTTCTTT. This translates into CASSPTRNTEAFF.

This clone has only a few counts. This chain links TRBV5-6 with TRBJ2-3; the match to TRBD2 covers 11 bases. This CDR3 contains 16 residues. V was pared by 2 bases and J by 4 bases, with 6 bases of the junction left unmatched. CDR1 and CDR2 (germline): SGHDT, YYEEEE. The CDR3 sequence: CASSLTLAGGPDTQYF. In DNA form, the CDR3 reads TGTGCCAGCAGCTTAACTCTAGCGGGAGGACCAGATACGCAGTATTTT.

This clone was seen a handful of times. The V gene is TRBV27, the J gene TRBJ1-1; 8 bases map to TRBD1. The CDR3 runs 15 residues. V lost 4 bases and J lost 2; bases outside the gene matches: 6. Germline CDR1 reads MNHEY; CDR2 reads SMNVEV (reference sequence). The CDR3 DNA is TGTGCCAGCAGTTGGGACAGGCCTTCAAACACTGAAGCTTTCTTT. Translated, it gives CASSWDRPSNTEAFF.